This is a list of T cell receptor beta chains from one sample in a study of cytomegalovirus exposure and HLA in healthy donors. Repertoires were generated with immunoSEQ multiplex PCR, while TCRdb's copy carries only in-frame clones and drops some. The table lists 100,000 to 150,000 clones, approximately 74% of them singletons. The sequenced sample was PBMCs. The origin of the receptors is a man between 40 and 49 years old in good health and CMV-seropositive. The CDR3 runs from the conserved cysteine through the conserved F or W. A D gene is named only where the DNA matches it firmly. Clone size is given for some rows only: seen once, a few or many times, or a class if the clone is expanded.

V gene	D gene	J gene	clone size	CDR3 length	CDR3 DNA	CDR3 protein
TRBV11-2	NA	TRBJ1-1	NA	15	TGTGCCAGCAGCTTAGGGGGGGGGCAGGGATCAATTTCTTTCTTT	CASSLGGGQGSISFF
TRBV10-3	TRBD1	TRBJ2-2	NA	17	TGTGCCATCAGTGACCCGGGACAGGGGCCGAACACCGGGGAGCTGTTTTTT	CAISDPGQGPNTGELFF
TRBV9	TRBD1	TRBJ2-7	few	16	TGTGCCAGCAGCGTAGGGTCGGGACAGGGCCCCTACGAGCAGTACTTC	CASSVGSGQGPYEQYF
TRBV5-5	TRBD1	TRBJ2-6	NA	18	TGTGCCAGCAGCTTGGTAGGACAGGGAGAGGGTGGGGCCAACGTCCTGACTTTC	CASSLVGQGEGGANVLTF
TRBV19	TRBD1	TRBJ2-1	NA	15	TGTGCCAGTAGCGGGGACAGGAGTCCCTACAATGAGCAGTTCTTC	CASSGDRSPYNEQFF
TRBV7-9	NA	TRBJ1-1	few	13	TGTGCCAGCAGCTTTTCAACAGGGACTGAAGCTTTCTTT	CASSFSTGTEAFF
TRBV5-1	NA	TRBJ2-5	NA	13	TGCGCCAGCAATGAGGGGGGGCGGGAGACCCAGTACTTC	CASNEGGRETQYF
TRBV5-1	NA	TRBJ1-1	NA	15	TGCGCCAGCAGCAGGCAAAGGGACATGAACACTGAAGCTTTCTTT	CASSRQRDMNTEAFF
TRBV5-1	TRBD2	TRBJ2-5	NA	16	TGCGCCAGCAGCCTCAGGACTAGCGGGAGGGCCGAGACCCAGTACTTC	CASSLRTSGRAETQYF
TRBV2	NA	TRBJ1-1	NA	15	TGTGCCAGCAGTGAGTCTCCGCCGGGAGGATACGAAGCTTTCTTT	CASSESPPGGYEAFF
TRBV19	TRBD1	TRBJ1-2	NA	14	TGTGCCAGTAGTCCGGGACAGGGCGACTATGGCTACACCTTC	CASSPGQGDYGYTF
TRBV4-3	NA	TRBJ2-1	few	13	TGCGCCAGCAGCCAGGGTAGTGAGGGGGTGCAGTTCTTC	CASSQGSEGVQFF
TRBV14	TRBD1	TRBJ1-6	NA	15	TGTGCCAGCAGCCAAGAGCGACAGGGGAACTCACCCCTCCACTTT	CASSQERQGNSPLHF
TRBV27	NA	TRBJ2-7	NA	13	TGTGCCAGCAGTTTGGACAGCGCCTACGAGCAGTACTTC	CASSLDSAYEQYF
TRBV5-1	NA	TRBJ1-1	NA	14	TGCGCCAGCAGCCCCTCTTGGCTGAACACTGAAGCTTTCTTT	CASSPSWLNTEAFF
TRBV7-2	NA	TRBJ2-7	once	14	TGTGCCAGCAGCTCAAGGGGGGGGGCCTCCGAGCAGTACTTC	CASSSRGGASEQYF
TRBV18	NA	TRBJ1-1	few	16	TGTGCCAGCTCACGAAACGAACAGGTTATCAACACTGAAGCTTTCTTT	CASSRNEQVINTEAFF
TRBV7-2	NA	TRBJ1-5	few	18	TGTGCCAGCAGCTTAGATCTGGGGGCGCTTGGGGCGAATCAGCCCCAGCATTTT	CASSLDLGALGANQPQHF
TRBV28	NA	TRBJ1-2	once	15	TGTGCCAGCAGTTTATTCGCAGGGATCCTCCGAGGCTACACCTTC	CASSLFAGILRGYTF
TRBV27	TRBD2	TRBJ2-3	NA	18	TGTGCCAGCAGTTTATCTGTTCTAGCGGGAGGGCTCACAGATACGCAGTATTTT	CASSLSVLAGGLTDTQYF
TRBV30	TRBD1	TRBJ1-4	NA	14	TGTGCCTGGACTGATACAGGGGGGGGTGAAAAACTGTTTTTT	CAWTDTGGGEKLFF
TRBV20-1	NA	TRBJ2-1	NA	11	TGCAGTGCATACTCGGGCAATGAGCAGTTCTTC	CSAYSGNEQFF
TRBV5-1	TRBD1	TRBJ2-2	NA	14	TGCGCCAGCAGCCGACAGGGAAGGGCCGGGGAGCTGTTTTTT	CASSRQGRAGELFF
TRBV7-9	NA	TRBJ1-2	NA	15	TGTGCCAGCAGCTTAACGGGTGGGAGAAACTATGGCTACACCTTC	CASSLTGGRNYGYTF
TRBV19	TRBD1	TRBJ2-1	NA	15	TGTGCCAGTAGTATCGGACAGGGGTCCTACAATGAGCAGTTCTTC	CASSIGQGSYNEQFF
TRBV13	TRBD1	TRBJ2-2	NA	15	TGTGCCAGCAGCTACTCCGGGACAGTCTCCGGGGAGCTGTTTTTT	CASSYSGTVSGELFF